This T cell receptor beta chain was retrieved from a study of identical twins. TCRdb re-called the 5' RACE reads through MiXCR, storing one row per CDR3 protein. The sample has about 490,000 distinct CDR3 sequences, 12% to 15% seen once. Germline-derived CDR1 and CDR2 are DFQATT and SNEGSKA (reference sequence). This CDR3 has 12 residues. The V gene lost 6 bases and the J gene lost 0 bases, with 8 bases spanning the gap. These data also formed part of another study, on yellow fever vaccine responses in identical twins.

The sample consisted of CD4+ T cells sorted from blood. The source of this sequence is a woman aged 18 to 35 in good health. V and J are TRBV20-1 and TRBJ1-1; D remains unclear. The CDR3 DNA reads as TGCAGTGCAGAGGACTTGAACACTGAAGCTTTCTTT. Translation gives CSAEDLNTEAFF.